The subject of this entry is one T cell receptor (beta chain). This CDR3 has 17 residues. Germline lookup yields CDR1 LGHDT and CDR2 YNNKEL (reference sequence). The V gene end was trimmed by 3 bases and the J gene end by 3 bases; junction bases not matched to a gene: 5. The entry originates in a study of blood T cell repertoires in COVID-19. Here immunoSEQ multiplex PCR was the method, and the copy in TCRdb shows in-frame clones only, minus some. The sample records fewer than 300,000 clones, around 90% being singletons. Seattle patient enrollment occurred during active infection, with longitudinal follow-up thereafter.

Specimen: peripheral blood. The clonotype originates from a woman in her forties or fifties with COVID-19, enrolled during active disease. This chain connects TRBV3-1 (or the pseudogene TRBV3-2) to TRBJ2-3; 14 nucleotides align to TRBD2. The CDR3 coding sequence is TGTGCCAGCAGCCACGGGACTAGCGGGAGTGGTACAGATACGCAGTATTTT. Translating it yields CASSHGTSGSGTDTQYF.